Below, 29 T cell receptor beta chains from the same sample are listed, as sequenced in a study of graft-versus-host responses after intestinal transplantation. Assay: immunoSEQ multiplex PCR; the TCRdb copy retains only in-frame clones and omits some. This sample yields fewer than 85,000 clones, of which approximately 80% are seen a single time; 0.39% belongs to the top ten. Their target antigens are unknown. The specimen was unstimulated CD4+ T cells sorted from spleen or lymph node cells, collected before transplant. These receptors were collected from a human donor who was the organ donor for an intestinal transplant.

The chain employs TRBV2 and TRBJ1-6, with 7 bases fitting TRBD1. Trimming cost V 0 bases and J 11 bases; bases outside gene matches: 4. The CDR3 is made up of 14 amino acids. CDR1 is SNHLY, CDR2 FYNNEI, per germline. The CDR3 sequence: CASSEAGQYPPLHF. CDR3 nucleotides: TGTGCCAGCAGTGAAGCGGGACAGTATCCACCCCTCCACTTT.

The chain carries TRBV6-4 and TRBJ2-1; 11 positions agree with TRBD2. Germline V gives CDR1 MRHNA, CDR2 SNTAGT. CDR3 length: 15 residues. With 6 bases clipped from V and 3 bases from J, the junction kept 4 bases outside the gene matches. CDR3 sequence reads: CASSPLAGDYNEQFF. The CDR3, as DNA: TGTGCCAGCAGCCCACTAGCGGGGGACTACAATGAGCAGTTCTTC.

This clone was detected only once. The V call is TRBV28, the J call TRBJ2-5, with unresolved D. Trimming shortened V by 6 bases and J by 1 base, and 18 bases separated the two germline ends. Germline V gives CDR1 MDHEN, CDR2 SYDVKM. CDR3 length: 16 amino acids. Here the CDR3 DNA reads TGTGCCAGCAGGCCCCTGGGTACCGGAGCCCAAGAGACCCAGTACTTC. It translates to CASRPLGTGAQETQYF. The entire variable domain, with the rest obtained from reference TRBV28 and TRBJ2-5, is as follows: DVKVTQSSRYLVKRTGEKVFLECVQDMDHENMFWYRQDPGLGLRLIYFSYDVKMKEKGDIPEGYSVSREKKERFSLILESASTNQTSMYLCASRPLGTGAQETQYFGPGTRLLVL.

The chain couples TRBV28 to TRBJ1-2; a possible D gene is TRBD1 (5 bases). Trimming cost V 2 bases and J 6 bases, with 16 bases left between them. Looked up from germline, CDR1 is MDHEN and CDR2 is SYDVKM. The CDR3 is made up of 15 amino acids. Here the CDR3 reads CASSLGLGRVNGYTF. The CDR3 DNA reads TGTGCCAGCAGTTTAGGGTTGGGCAGGGTAAATGGCTACACCTTC.

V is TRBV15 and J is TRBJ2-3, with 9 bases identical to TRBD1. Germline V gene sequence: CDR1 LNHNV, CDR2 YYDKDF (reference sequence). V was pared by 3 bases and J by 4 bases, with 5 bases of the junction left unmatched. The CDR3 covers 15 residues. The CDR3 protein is CATSRDRGGADTQYF. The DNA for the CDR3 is TGTGCCACCAGCAGGGACAGGGGAGGCGCAGATACGCAGTATTTT.

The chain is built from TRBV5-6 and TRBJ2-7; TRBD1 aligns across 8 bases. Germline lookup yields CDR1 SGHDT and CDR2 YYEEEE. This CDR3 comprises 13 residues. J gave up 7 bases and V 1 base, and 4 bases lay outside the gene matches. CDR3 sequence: CASSLQTGGEQYV. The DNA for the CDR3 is TGTGCCAGCAGCTTGCAAACAGGGGGAGAGCAGTACGTC.

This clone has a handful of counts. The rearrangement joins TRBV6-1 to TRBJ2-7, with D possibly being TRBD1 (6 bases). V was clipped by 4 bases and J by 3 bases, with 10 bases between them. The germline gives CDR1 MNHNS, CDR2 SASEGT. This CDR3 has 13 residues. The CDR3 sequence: CASSVGQSYEQYV. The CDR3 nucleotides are TGTGCCAGCAGTGTGGGACAAAGCTACGAGCAGTACGTC.

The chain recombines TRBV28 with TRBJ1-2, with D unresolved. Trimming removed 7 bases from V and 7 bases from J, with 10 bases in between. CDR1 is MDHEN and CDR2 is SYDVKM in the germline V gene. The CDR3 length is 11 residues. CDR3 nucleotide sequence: TGTGCCAGCACCCCGGGTATTGGCTACACCTTC. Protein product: CASTPGIGYTF.

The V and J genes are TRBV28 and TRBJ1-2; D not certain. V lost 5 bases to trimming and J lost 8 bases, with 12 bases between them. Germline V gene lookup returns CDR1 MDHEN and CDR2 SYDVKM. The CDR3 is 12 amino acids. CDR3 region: CASSLGVGGYTF. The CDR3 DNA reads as TGTGCCAGCAGTCTCGGGGTTGGGGGCTACACCTTC.

The CDR3 nucleotides are TGCGCCAGCAGCCAAGAATGGCTAGGGGGTAGGGATGAGCAGTTCTTC. Amino acids: CASSQEWLGGRDEQFF. The V and J genes are TRBV4-3 and TRBJ2-1, with D possibly TRBD1 on 6 matching bases. The CDR3 length is 16 residues. Germline CDR1 reads LGHNA; CDR2 reads YSLEER. V was pared by 0 bases and J by 8 bases, with 17 bases between.

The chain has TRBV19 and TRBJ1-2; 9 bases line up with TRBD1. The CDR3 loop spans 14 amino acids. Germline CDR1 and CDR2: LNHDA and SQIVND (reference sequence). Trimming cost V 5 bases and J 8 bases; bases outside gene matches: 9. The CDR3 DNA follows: TGTGCCAGTAGTTGGTACAGGGGGCTGGGAGGCTACACCTTC. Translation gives CASSWYRGLGGYTF.

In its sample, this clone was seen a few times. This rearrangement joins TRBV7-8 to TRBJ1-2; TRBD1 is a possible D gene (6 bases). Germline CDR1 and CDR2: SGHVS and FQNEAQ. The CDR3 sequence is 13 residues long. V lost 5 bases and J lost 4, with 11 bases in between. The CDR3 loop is CASSHDRIYGYTF. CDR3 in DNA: TGTGCCAGCAGCCATGACAGGATCTATGGCTACACCTTC.

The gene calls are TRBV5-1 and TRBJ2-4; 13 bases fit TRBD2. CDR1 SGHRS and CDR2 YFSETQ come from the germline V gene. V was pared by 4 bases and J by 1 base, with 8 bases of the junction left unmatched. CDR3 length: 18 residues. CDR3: CASSPELAGGPAKNIQYF. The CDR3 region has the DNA TGCGCCAGCAGCCCGGAACTAGCGGGGGGGCCGGCCAAAAACATTCAGTACTTC.

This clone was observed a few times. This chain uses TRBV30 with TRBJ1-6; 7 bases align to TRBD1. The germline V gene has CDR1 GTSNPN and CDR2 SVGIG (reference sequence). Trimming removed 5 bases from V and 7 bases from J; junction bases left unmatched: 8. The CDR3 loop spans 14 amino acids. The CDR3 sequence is CAWDLGQLNSPLHF. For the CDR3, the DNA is TGTGCCTGGGACCTGGGACAGCTGAATTCACCCCTCCACTTT.

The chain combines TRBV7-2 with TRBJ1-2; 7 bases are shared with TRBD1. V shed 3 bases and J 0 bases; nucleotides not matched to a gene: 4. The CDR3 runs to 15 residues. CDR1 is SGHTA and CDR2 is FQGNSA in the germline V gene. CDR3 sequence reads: CASSLGQRSNYGYTF. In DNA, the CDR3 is TGTGCCAGCAGCTTGGGACAGAGGTCTAACTATGGCTACACCTTC.

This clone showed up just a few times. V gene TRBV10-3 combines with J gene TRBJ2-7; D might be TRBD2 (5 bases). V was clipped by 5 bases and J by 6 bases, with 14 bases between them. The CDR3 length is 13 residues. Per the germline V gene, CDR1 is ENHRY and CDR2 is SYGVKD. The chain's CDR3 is CAISRPGSREQYV. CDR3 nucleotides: TGTGCCATCAGTCGACCGGGATCTCGCGAGCAGTACGTC.

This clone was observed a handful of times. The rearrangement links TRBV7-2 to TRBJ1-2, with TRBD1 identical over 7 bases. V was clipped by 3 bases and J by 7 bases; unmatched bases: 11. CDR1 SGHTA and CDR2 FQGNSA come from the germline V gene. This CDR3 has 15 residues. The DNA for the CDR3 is TGTGCCAGCAGCTTGGGGACAGTTTCTCTGGCTGGCTACACCTTC. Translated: CASSLGTVSLAGYTF.

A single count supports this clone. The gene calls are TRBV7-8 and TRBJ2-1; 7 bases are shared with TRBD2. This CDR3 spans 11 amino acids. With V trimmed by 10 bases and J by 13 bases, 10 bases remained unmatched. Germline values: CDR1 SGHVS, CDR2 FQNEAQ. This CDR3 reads CATTSGGLQFF. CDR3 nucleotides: TGTGCCACTACGTCGGGGGGTTTACAGTTCTTC.

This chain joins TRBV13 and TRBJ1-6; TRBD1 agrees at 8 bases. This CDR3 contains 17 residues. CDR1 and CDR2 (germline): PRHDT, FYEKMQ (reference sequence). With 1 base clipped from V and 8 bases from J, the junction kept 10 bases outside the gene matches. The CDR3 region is CASSLEGPGGGDSPLHF. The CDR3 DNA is TGTGCCAGCAGCTTAGAAGGGCCAGGGGGCGGCGATTCACCCCTCCACTTT.

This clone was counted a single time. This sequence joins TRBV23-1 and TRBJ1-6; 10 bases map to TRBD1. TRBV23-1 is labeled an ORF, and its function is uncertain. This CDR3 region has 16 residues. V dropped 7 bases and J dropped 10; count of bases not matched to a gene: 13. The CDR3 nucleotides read TGCGCCAGCACCACCGGGACAGGGGATGGGAAATCACCCCTCCACTTT. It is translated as CASTTGTGDGKSPLHF.

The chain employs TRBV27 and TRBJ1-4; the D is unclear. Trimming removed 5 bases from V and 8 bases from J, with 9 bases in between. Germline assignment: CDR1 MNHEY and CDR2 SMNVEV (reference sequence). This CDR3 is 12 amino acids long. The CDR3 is CASSADYEKLFF. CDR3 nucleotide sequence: TGTGCCAGCAGTGCGGACTACGAAAAACTGTTTTTT.

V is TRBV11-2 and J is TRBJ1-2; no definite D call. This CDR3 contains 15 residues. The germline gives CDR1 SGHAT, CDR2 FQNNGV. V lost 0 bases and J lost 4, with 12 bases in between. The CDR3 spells CASSLEEGIAYGYTF. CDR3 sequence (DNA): TGTGCCAGCAGCTTAGAAGAGGGAATTGCCTATGGCTACACCTTC.

This chain's CDR3 is CASSPPTNPSTDTQYF. CDR3 DNA sequence: TGTGCCAGCTCACCACCCACAAATCCTAGCACAGATACGCAGTATTTT. V usage is TRBV18 and J usage is TRBJ2-3; no reliable D call. CDR3 length: 16 amino acids. V was shortened by 0 bases and J by 0 bases, with 10 bases between the two germline ends. Germline V gene data show CDR1 as KGHSH and CDR2 as LQKENI.

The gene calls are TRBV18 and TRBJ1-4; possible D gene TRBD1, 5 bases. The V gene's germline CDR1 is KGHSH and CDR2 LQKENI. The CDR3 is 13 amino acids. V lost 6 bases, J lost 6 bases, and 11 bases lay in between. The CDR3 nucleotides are TGTGCCAGCTCCAGGGCATTGGATGAAAAACTGTTTTTT. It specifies CASSRALDEKLFF. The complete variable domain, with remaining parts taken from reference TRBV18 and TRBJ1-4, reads NAGVMQNPRHLVRRRGQEARLRCSPMKGHSHVYWYRQLPEEGLKFMVYLQKENIIDESGMPKERFSAEFPKEGPSILRIQQVVRGDSAAYFCASSRALDEKLFFGSGTQLSVL.

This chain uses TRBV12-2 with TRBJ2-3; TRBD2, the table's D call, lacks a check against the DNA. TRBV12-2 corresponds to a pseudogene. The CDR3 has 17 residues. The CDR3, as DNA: TGTGCAAGTCGCTTAGCGCGACTAGCGGGGGGTACAGATACGCAGTATTTT. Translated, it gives CASRLARLAGGTDTQYF.

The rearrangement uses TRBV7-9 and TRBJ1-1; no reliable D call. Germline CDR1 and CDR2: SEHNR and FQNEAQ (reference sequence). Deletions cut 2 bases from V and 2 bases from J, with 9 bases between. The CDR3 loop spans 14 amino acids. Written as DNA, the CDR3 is TGTGCCAGCAGCTTAAAGCAAGAAAACACTGAAGCTTTCTTT. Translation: CASSLKQENTEAFF.

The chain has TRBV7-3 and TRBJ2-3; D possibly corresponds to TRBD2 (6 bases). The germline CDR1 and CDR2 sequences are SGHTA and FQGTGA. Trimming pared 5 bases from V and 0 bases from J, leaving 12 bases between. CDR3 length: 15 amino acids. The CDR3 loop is CASSASGTSTDTQYF. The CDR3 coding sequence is TGTGCCAGCAGCGCATCCGGGACTAGCACAGATACGCAGTATTTT.

For the CDR3, the DNA is TGCGCCAGCAGCCCGGACATTAGCGGGGGGCTTCAAGAGACCCAGTACTTC. Its translation is CASSPDISGGLQETQYF. The chain uses TRBV5-1 and TRBJ2-5; 10 bases map to TRBD2. Germline V gives CDR1 SGHRS, CDR2 YFSETQ. The CDR3 has 17 residues. V shed 4 bases, J shed 2 bases, and the junction held 11 bases outside the gene matches.

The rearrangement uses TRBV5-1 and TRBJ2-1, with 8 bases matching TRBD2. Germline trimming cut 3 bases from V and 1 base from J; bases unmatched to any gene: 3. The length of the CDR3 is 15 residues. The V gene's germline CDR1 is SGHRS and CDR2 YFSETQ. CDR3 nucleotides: TGCGCCAGCAGCTGGCGGGGGGAATCCTACAATGAGCAGTTCTTC. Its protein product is CASSWRGESYNEQFF.